These 24 T cell receptor beta chains were all obtained from the same sample, sequenced in a study of T cell responses to AZD1222 COVID-19 vaccine. The protocol was immunoSEQ multiplex PCR, while the TCRdb copy is restricted to in-frame clones and leaves out a portion. This sample has under 150,000 clones, with 88% found just once. This specimen was peripheral blood, taken 28 days after the second AZD1222 dose. These receptors all stem from an adult who received the AZD1222 COVID-19 vaccine.

The chain couples TRBV25-1 to TRBJ1-6; tentatively, D is TRBD1 (5 bases). This CDR3 contains 15 residues. The germline gives CDR1 MGHDK, CDR2 SYGVNS. V was clipped by 6 bases and J by 2 bases, with 11 bases between them. The CDR3 DNA is TGTGCCAGCAGCTTGACAGAGCCCTATAATTCACCCCTCCACTTT. Translation: CASSLTEPYNSPLHF.

V usage is TRBV11-2 and J usage is TRBJ2-1; weak D call: TRBD2 (7 bases). V dropped 3 bases and J dropped 2 bases, with 11 bases sitting between them. The CDR3 sequence is 15 residues long. The germline CDR1 and CDR2 sequences are SGHAT and FQNNGV. For the CDR3, the DNA is TGTGCCAGCAGCTTTTACGGGGGGCCCTACAATGAGCAGTTCTTC. Translation: CASSFYGGPYNEQFF.

This chain joins TRBV19 and TRBJ1-2, with 9 nucleotides matching TRBD1. V trimming: 9 bases; J trimming: 3 bases; junction bases outside the gene matches: 5. This CDR3 region has 13 residues. Germline V gene data show CDR1 as LNHDA and CDR2 as SQIVND (reference sequence). The CDR3 DNA reads TGTGCCAGCCAGGGACAGGGATACTATGGCTACACCTTC. Translation gives CASQGQGYYGYTF.

V is TRBV3-1 (or the pseudogene TRBV3-2) and J is TRBJ2-7; D is uncertain. The CDR3 has 14 residues. Germline V gene data show CDR1 as LGHDT and CDR2 as YNNKEL (reference sequence). V dropped 1 base and J dropped 0 bases, with 7 bases sitting between them. The CDR3 DNA sequence: TGTGCCAGCAGCCAAGGTCGGACCTCCTACGAGCAGTACTTC. Residues: CASSQGRTSYEQYF.

The gene calls are TRBV4-2 and TRBJ1-6, with a possible D match to TRBD1 (5 bases). CDR1 and CDR2 from the germline V gene are LGHNA and YNFKEQ. The CDR3 sequence is 14 residues long. V was shortened by 4 bases and J by 1 base, with 5 bases between the two germline ends. The CDR3 bases are TGTGCCAGCAGCCGGGGGTCCTATAATTCACCCCTCCACTTT. This encodes CASSRGSYNSPLHF.

V is TRBV2 and J is TRBJ1-5; D might be TRBD1 (5 bases). Germline V gene sequence: CDR1 SNHLY, CDR2 FYNNEI. This CDR3 is built from 14 residues. V was clipped by 5 bases and J by 4 bases, with 12 bases between them. CDR3 protein: CASSSPGPNQPQHF. DNA for the CDR3: TGTGCCAGCAGTTCTCCGGGGCCGAATCAGCCCCAGCATTTT.

The gene calls are TRBV4-2 and TRBJ2-5; 7 bases match TRBD2. From germline, CDR1 is LGHNA and CDR2 YNFKEQ. J lost 3 bases, V lost 1 base, and 2 bases had no gene match. The CDR3 covers 14 residues. The CDR3 coding sequence is TGTGCCAGCAGCCAAGTGGGGGGGGAAGAGACCCAGTACTTC. It yields the protein CASSQVGGEETQYF.

The chain uses TRBV5-8 and TRBJ2-7, with a weak D call TRBD2 (6 bases). The CDR3 contains 14 residues. In germline, CDR1 is SGHTS, CDR2 YDEGEE. The V end lost 2 bases, the J end lost 4 bases, and 13 bases lay between the germline ends. CDR3 nucleotide sequence: TGTGCCAGCAGCTTCCGACTAGGAGGGTACGAGCAGTACTTC. Translating it yields CASSFRLGGYEQYF.

The V and J genes are TRBV10-3 and TRBJ2-2, with D perhaps being TRBD1 or TRBD2 (5 bases each). CDR3 size: 15 residues. V lost 5 bases to trimming and J lost 3 bases, with 13 bases between them. The germline CDR1 and CDR2 sequences are ENHRY and SYGVKD. CDR3 coding DNA: TGTGCCATCAGTCACGGGACCACGTACACCGGGGAGCTGTTTTTT. Translating gives CAISHGTTYTGELFF.

V usage is TRBV19 and J usage is TRBJ1-5; D perhaps matches TRBD1 (5 bases). In germline, CDR1 is LNHDA, CDR2 SQIVND (reference sequence). V lost 7 bases, J lost 6 bases, and 10 bases lay in between. The CDR3 runs to 12 residues. CDR3 loop: CASNLRGQPQHF. The CDR3 bases are TGTGCCAGTAATTTAAGGGGTCAGCCCCAGCATTTT.

The chain is built from TRBV6-5 and TRBJ1-2; maybe TRBD1 (6 bases). Deletions cut 9 bases from V and 3 bases from J, with 11 bases between. The germline V gene encodes CDR1 MNHEY and CDR2 SVGAGI. This CDR3 spans 12 amino acids. The CDR3 is CASYRADYGYTF. CDR3 bases: TGTGCCAGTTACAGGGCGGACTATGGCTACACCTTC.

V gene TRBV7-3 combines with J gene TRBJ1-6, with D unresolved. Trimming cost V 1 base and J 6 bases, with 4 bases left between them. The CDR3 extends over 13 amino acids. Germline CDR1 is SGHTA and CDR2 is FQGTGA. The CDR3 nucleotides are TGTGCCAGCAGCTTAAGTGGTAATTCACCCCTCCACTTT. Translating it yields CASSLSGNSPLHF.

This chain connects TRBV3-1 (or the pseudogene TRBV3-2) to TRBJ1-5; D possibly corresponds to TRBD1 (5 bases). The V end lost 3 bases, the J end lost 4 bases, and 7 bases lay between the germline ends. This CDR3 spans 13 amino acids. Germline assignment: CDR1 LGHDT and CDR2 YNNKEL (reference sequence). CDR3 sequence: CASSQGPNQPQHF. In DNA, the CDR3 is TGTGCCAGCAGCCAGGGGCCGAATCAGCCCCAGCATTTT.

This chain uses TRBV18 with TRBJ1-1, with D possibly TRBD1 on 5 matching bases. The CDR3 totals 14 residues. Trimming stripped 3 bases from V and 6 bases from J, with 14 bases between. Germline CDR1 and CDR2: KGHSH and LQKENI. The chain's CDR3 is CASSPRDGQSEAFF. CDR3 sequence (DNA): TGTGCCAGCTCACCCCGGGACGGCCAATCTGAAGCTTTCTTT.

The chain links TRBV10-3 to TRBJ2-1, with TRBD2 matching 14 bases. Unmatched junction bases numbered 6, after V lost 5 bases and J lost 3 bases. Germline V gene sequence: CDR1 ENHRY, CDR2 SYGVKD. This CDR3 is built from 17 residues. The CDR3 is CAISKTSGGDFYNEQFF. As DNA, the CDR3 is TGTGCCATCAGTAAGACTAGCGGGGGGGATTTCTACAATGAGCAGTTCTTC.

The rearrangement links TRBV7-9 to TRBJ2-2; D unresolved. This CDR3 has 15 residues. V was clipped by 2 bases and J by 6 bases, with 13 bases between them. Germline V lookup: CDR1 SEHNR, CDR2 FQNEAQ (reference sequence). CDR3 amino acids: CASSLFLLGSGELFF. CDR3 DNA: TGTGCCAGCAGCTTATTCTTGTTGGGGTCCGGGGAGCTGTTTTTT.

J is TRBJ1-4 and V is TRBV7-7; TRBD1 matches 7 bases. This CDR3 spans 15 amino acids. The germline V gene encodes CDR1 SSHAT and CDR2 FNYEAQ (reference sequence). V was pared by 2 bases and J by 7 bases, with 7 bases of the junction left unmatched. CDR3 loop: CASSLSGTVGEKLFF. DNA of the CDR3: TGTGCCAGCAGCTTATCCGGGACAGTTGGTGAAAAACTGTTTTTT. The full variable domain, rest sourced from reference TRBV7-7 and TRBJ1-4, is GAGVSQSPRYKVTKRGQDVTLRCDPISSHATLYWYQQALGQGPEFLTYFNYEAQPDKSGLPSDRFSAERPEGSISTLTIQRTEQRDSAMYRCASSLSGTVGEKLFFGSGTQLSVL.

V usage is TRBV10-3 and J usage is TRBJ2-3; no definite D call. The CDR3 covers 16 residues. The germline gives CDR1 ENHRY, CDR2 SYGVKD. The V end was cut by 0 bases, the J end by 2 bases, with 12 bases between. CDR3 DNA: TGTGCCATCAGTGAGTCTTGGGGTCAGAACACAGATACGCAGTATTTT. Translated: CAISESWGQNTDTQYF.

This clone showed up just once. This sequence joins TRBV14 and TRBJ1-6; 7 bases fit TRBD1. The J segment lost 14 bases and the V segment lost 3 bases, leaving 13 bases of the junction unmatched. The CDR3 runs to 15 residues. Germline V gene data show CDR1 as SGHDN and CDR2 as FVKESK. CDR3 DNA: TGTGCCAGCAGCCACACCGGGACAGTTGGAAAGTCCCTCCACTTT. This sequence encodes CASSHTGTVGKSLHF.

This clone was seen only once. The V and J genes are TRBV11-3 and TRBJ2-7; the match to TRBD1 covers 10 bases. The CDR3 spans 17 residues. After removal of 3 bases from V and 6 bases from J, the junction contained 14 bases not matched to a gene. Germline V CDR1 and CDR2: SGHNT, YENEEA. The DNA of the CDR3 is TGTGCCAGCAGCTTTGCCGGGACAGGGGATTTTCGGGGCGAGCAGTACTTC. Translation: CASSFAGTGDFRGEQYF. Combining the CDR3 with reference TRBV11-3 and TRBJ2-7 gives the whole variable domain EAGVVQSPRYKIIEKKQPVAFWCNPISGHNTLYWYLQNLGQGPELLIRYENEEAVDDSQLPKDRFSAERLKGVDSTLKIQPAELGDSAVYLCASSFAGTGDFRGEQYFGPGTRLTVT.

This sequence joins TRBV11-1 and TRBJ2-7; 8 bases map to TRBD1. Germline-derived CDR1 and CDR2 are SGHAT and FQDESV (reference sequence). Trimming at V came to 3 bases and at J to 3 bases, leaving 7 bases not matched to a gene. The CDR3 sequence is 15 residues long. This CDR3 is CASSFGTGGFYEQYF. CDR3 nucleotides: TGTGCCAGCAGCTTTGGGACAGGCGGTTTCTACGAGCAGTACTTC.

The rearrangement uses TRBV28 and TRBJ1-2; unclear D gene. CDR1 is MDHEN and CDR2 is SYDVKM in the germline V gene. V lost 5 bases and J 5 bases, leaving 15 bases between the germline ends. The CDR3 extends over 14 amino acids. DNA of the CDR3: TGTGCCAGCAGTCCCCCCGGTCCGTCTTATGGCTACACCTTC. Translating it yields CASSPPGPSYGYTF.

The genes are TRBV7-2 and TRBJ1-6; D remains ambiguous. There are 16 residues in the CDR3. Germline assignment: CDR1 SGHTA and CDR2 FQGNSA. Trimming cost V 0 bases and J 6 bases, with 12 bases left between them. CDR3 amino acids: CASSLASSPSNSPLHF. In DNA form, the CDR3 reads TGTGCCAGCAGCTTAGCGAGCTCCCCATCTAATTCACCCCTCCACTTT.

The chain recombines TRBV5-1 with TRBJ2-5; TRBD2 matches at 14 bases. V trimming: 3 bases; J trimming: 3 bases; junction bases outside the gene matches: 4. Germline CDR1 SGHRS, CDR2 YFSETQ. The CDR3 is made up of 16 amino acids. CDR3 sequence (DNA): TGCGCCAGCAGCTCCGGACTAGCGGGGGGAGAAGAGACCCAGTACTTC. It yields the protein CASSSGLAGGEETQYF.